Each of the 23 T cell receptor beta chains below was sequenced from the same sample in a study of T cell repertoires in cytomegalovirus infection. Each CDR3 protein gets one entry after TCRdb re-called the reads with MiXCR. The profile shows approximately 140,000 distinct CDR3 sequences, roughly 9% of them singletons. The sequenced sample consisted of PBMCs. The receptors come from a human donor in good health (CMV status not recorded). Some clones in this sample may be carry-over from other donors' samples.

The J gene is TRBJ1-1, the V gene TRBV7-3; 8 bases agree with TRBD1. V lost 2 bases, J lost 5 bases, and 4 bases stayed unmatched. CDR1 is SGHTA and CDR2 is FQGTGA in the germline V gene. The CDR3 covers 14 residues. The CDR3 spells CASSLQGAETEAFF. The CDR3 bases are TGTGCCAGCAGCTTACAGGGGGCGGAGACTGAAGCTTTCTTT.

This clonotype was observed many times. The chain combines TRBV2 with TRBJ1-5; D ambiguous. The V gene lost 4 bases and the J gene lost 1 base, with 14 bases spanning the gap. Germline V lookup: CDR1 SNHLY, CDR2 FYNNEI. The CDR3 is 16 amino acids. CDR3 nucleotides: TGTGCCAGCAGTGCCTGGACCCTTAGCAGCAATCAGCCCCAGCATTTT. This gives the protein CASSAWTLSSNQPQHF.

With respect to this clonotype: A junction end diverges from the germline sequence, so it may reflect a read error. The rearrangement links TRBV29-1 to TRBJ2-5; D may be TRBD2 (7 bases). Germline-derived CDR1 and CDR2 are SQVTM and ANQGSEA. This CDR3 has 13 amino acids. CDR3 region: CSAEQGGKETQYF. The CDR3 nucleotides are TGCAGCGCTGAACAGGGAGGGAAGGAGACCCAGTACTTC.

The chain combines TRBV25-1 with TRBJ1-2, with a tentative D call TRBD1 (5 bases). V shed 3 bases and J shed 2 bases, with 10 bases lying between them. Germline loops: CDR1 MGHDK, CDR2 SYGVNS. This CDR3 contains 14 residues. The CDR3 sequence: CASSDGSGNYGYTF. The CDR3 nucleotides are TGTGCCAGCAGTGACGGTTCAGGGAACTATGGCTACACCTTC.

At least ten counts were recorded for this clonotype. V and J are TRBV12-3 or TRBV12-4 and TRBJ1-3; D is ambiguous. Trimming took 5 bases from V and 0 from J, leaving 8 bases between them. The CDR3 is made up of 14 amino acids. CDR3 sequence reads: CASSRGISGNTIYF. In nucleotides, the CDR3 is TGTGCCAGCAGTAGAGGAATCTCTGGAAACACCATATATTTT.

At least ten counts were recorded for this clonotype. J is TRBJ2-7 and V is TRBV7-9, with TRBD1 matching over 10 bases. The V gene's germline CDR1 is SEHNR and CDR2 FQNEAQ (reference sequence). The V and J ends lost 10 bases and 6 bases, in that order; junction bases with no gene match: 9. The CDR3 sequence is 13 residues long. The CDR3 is CATIRDRGGEQYF. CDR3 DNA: TGTGCCACCATACGGGACAGGGGAGGCGAGCAGTACTTC.

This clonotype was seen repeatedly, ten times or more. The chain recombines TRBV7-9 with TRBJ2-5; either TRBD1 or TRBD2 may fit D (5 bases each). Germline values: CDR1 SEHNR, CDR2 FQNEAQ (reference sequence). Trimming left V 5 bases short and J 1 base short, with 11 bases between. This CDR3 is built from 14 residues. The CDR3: CASSPRGAQETQYF. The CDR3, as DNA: TGTGCCAGCAGCCCTCGAGGGGCCCAAGAGACCCAGTACTTC.

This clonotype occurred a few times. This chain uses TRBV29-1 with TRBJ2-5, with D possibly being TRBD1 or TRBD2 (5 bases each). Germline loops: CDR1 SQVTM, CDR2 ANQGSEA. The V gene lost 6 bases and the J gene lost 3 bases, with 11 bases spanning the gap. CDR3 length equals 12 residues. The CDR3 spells CSVGAKEETQYF. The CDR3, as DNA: TGCAGCGTCGGGGCTAAGGAAGAGACCCAGTACTTC.

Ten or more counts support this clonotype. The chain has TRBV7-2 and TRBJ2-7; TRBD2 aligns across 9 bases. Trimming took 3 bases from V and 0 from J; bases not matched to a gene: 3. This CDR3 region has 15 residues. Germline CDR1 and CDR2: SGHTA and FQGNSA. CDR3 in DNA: TGTGCCAGCAGCTTCGGGACTAGCCTCTCCTACGAGCAGTACTTC. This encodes CASSFGTSLSYEQYF.

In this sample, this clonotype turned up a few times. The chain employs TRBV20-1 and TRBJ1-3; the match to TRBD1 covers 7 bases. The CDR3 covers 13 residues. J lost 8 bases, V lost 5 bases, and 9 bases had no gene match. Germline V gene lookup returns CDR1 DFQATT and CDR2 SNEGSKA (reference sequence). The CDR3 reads CSAYRGGRDTIYF. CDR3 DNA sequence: TGCAGTGCTTACAGGGGCGGAAGGGACACCATATATTTT.

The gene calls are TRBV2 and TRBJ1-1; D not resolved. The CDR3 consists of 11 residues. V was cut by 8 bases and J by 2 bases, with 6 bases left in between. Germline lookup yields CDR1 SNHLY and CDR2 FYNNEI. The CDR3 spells CASAVNTEAFF. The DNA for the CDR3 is TGTGCCAGCGCTGTCAACACTGAAGCTTTCTTT.

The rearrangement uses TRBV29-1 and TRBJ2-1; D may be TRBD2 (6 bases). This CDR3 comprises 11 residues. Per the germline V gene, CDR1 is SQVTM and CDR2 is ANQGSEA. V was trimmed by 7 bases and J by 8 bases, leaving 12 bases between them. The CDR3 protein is CSARWGDEQFF. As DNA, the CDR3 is TGCAGCGCCAGGTGGGGGGATGAGCAGTTCTTC.

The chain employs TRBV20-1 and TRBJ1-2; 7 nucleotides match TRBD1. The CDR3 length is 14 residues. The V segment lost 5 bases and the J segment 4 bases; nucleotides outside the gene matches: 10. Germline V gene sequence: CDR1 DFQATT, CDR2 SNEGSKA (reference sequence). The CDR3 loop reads CSAPGQNQIYGYTF. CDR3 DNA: TGCAGTGCTCCGGGACAGAACCAAATCTATGGCTACACCTTC.

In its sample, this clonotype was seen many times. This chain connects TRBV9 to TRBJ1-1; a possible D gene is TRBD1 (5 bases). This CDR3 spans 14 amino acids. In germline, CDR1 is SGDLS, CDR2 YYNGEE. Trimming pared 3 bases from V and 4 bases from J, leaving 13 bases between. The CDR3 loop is CASSADGGGTEAFF. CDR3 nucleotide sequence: TGTGCCAGCAGCGCGGACGGGGGTGGCACTGAAGCTTTCTTT.

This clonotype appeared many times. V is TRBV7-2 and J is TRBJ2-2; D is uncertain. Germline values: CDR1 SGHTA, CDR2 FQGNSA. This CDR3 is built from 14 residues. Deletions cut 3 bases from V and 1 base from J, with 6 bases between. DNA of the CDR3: TGTGCCAGCAGCTTTTATGGGAACACCGGGGAGCTGTTTTTT. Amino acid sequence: CASSFYGNTGELFF.

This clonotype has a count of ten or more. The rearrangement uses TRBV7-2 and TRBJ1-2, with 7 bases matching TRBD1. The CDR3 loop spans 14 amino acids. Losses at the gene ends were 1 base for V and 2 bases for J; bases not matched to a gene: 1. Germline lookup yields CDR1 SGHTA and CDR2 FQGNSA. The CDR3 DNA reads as TGTGCCAGCAGCTTAGGGGACAGCAACTATGGCTACACCTTC. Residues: CASSLGDSNYGYTF.

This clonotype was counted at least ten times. The CDR3 loop reads CASRKRGAYNEQFF. The CDR3 region has the DNA TGTGCCAGCAGAAAGCGGGGGGCCTACAATGAGCAGTTCTTC. This chain joins TRBV2 and TRBJ2-1; 9 nucleotides match TRBD2. The CDR3 length is 14 residues. V gave up 6 bases and J gave up 2 bases; unmatched junction bases: 2. CDR1 is SNHLY and CDR2 is FYNNEI in the germline V gene.

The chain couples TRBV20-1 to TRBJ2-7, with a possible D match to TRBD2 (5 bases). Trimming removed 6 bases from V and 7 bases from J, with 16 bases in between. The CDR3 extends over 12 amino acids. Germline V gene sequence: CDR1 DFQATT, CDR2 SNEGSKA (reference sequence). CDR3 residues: CSATLGLAEQYF. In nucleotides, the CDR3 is TGCAGTGCCACCCTAGGGCTAGCAGAGCAGTACTTC.

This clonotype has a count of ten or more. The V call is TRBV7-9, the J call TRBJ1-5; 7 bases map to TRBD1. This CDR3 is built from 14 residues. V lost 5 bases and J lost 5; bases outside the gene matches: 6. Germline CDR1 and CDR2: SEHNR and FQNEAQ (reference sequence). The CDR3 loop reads CASSPITGDQPQHF. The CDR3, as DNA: TGTGCCAGCAGCCCCATCACAGGGGATCAGCCCCAGCATTTT. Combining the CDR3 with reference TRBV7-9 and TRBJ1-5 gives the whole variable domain DTGVSQNPRHKITKRGQNVTFRCDPISEHNRLYWYRQTLGQGPEFLTYFQNEAQLEKSRLLSDRFSAERPKGSFSTLEIQRTEQGDSAMYLCASSPITGDQPQHFGDGTRLSIL.

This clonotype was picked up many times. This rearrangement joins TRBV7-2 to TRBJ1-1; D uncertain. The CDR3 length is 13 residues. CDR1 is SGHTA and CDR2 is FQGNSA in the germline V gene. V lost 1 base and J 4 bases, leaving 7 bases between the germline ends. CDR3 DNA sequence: TGTGCCAGCAGCTTAGTGGGAAGCACTGAAGCTTTCTTT. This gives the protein CASSLVGSTEAFF.

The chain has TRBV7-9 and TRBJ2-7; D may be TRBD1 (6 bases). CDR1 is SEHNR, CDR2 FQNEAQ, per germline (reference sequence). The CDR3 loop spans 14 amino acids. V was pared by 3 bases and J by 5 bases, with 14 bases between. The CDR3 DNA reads TGTGCCAGCAGCTTTTTACCAGGGGCCAACGAGCAGTACTTC. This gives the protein CASSFLPGANEQYF.

The CDR3 region has the DNA TGTGCCAGCAGCTTACTCAGCAGCTACGAGCAGTACTTC. This codes for CASSLLSSYEQYF. V is TRBV6-5 and J is TRBJ2-7, with no clear D. V was pared by 6 bases and J by 3 bases, with 12 bases between. The CDR3 has 13 amino acids. Germline CDR1 reads MNHEY; CDR2 reads SVGAGI.

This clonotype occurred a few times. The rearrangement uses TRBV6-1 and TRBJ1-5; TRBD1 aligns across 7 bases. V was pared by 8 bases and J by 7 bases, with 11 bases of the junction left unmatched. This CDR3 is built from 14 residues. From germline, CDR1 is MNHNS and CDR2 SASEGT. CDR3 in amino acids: CASGLTGSGQPQHF. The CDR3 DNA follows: TGTGCCAGCGGCTTGACAGGGTCAGGGCAGCCCCAGCATTTT.